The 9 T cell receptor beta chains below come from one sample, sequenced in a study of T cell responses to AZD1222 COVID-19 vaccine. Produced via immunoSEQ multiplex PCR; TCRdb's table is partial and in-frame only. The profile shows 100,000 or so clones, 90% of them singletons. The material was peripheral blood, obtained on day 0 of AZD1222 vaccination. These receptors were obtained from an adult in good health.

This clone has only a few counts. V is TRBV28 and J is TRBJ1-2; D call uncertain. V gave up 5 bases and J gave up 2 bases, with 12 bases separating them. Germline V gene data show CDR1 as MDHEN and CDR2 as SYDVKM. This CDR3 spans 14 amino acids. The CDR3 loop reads CASSPPRPNYGYTF. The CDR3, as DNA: TGTGCCAGCAGTCCTCCAAGGCCCAACTATGGCTACACCTTC.

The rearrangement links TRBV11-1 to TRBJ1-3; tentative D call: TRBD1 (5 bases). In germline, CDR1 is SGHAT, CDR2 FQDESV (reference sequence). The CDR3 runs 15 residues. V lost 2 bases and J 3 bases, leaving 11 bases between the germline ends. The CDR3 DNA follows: TGTGCCAGCAGCTTATCGGCGGGGGTTGGAAACACCATATATTTT. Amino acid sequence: CASSLSAGVGNTIYF.

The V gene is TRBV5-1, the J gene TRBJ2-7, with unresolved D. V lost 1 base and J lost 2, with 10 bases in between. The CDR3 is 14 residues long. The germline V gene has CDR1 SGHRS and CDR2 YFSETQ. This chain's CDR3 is CASSLILSPYEQYF. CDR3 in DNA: TGCGCCAGCAGCTTGATTCTATCCCCCTACGAGCAGTACTTC.

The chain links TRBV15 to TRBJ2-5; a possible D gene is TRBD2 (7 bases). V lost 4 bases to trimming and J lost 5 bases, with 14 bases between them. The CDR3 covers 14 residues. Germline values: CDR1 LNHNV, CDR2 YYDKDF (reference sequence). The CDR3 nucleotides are TGTGCCACCAGCAAGGGGGGAGGGTACGAGACCCAGTACTTC. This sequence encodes CATSKGGGYETQYF.

The CDR3 protein is CASGETGGFQPQHF. CDR3 nucleotides: TGTGCCAGCGGAGAAACAGGGGGCTTTCAGCCCCAGCATTTT. The V call is TRBV2, the J call TRBJ1-5; 9 nucleotides line up with TRBD1. V dropped 8 bases and J dropped 6; count of bases not matched to a gene: 8. In germline, CDR1 is SNHLY, CDR2 FYNNEI. This CDR3 comprises 14 residues.

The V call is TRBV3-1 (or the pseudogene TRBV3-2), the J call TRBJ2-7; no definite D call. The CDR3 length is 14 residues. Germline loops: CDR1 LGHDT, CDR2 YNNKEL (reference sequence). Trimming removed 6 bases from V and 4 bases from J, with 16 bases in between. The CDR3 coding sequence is TGTGCCAGCAGTCCTACTGGCTTCATTTACGAGCAGTACTTC. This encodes CASSPTGFIYEQYF.

CDR3 region: CASSEGRETQYF. CDR3 nucleotide sequence: TGTGCCAGCAGTGAGGGGCGGGAGACCCAGTACTTC. The chain has TRBV2 and TRBJ2-5, with D possibly TRBD1 on 5 matching bases. Trimming removed 3 bases at V and 5 bases at J, with 7 bases between. Germline CDR1 SNHLY, CDR2 FYNNEI. The CDR3 runs to 12 residues.

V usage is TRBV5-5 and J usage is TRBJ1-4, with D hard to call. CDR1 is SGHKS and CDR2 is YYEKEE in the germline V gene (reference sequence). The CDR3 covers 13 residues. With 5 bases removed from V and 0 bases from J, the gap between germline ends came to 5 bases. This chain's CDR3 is CASRRTTNEKLFF. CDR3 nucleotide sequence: TGTGCCAGCAGACGGACAACTAATGAAAAACTGTTTTTT. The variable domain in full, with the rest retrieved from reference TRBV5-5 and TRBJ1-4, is DAGVTQSPTHLIKTRGQQVTLRCSPISGHKSVSWYQQVLGQGPQFIFQYYEKEERGRGNFPDRFSARQFPNYSSELNVNALLLGDSALYLCASRRTTNEKLFFGSGTQLSVL.

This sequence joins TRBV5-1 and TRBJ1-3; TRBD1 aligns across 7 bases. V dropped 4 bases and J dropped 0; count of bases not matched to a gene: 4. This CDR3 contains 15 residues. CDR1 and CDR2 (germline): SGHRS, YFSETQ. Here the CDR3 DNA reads TGCGCCAGCAGCCGGGGACAGCCCTCTGGAAACACCATATATTTT. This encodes CASSRGQPSGNTIYF. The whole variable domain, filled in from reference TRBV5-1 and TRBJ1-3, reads KAGVTQTPRYLIKTRGQQVTLSCSPISGHRSVSWYQQTPGQGLQFLFEYFSETQRNKGNFPGRFSGRQFSNSRSEMNVSTLELGDSALYLCASSRGQPSGNTIYFGEGSWLTVV.